This is a list of T cell receptor beta chains from one sample in a study of blood T cell repertoires in COVID-19. Profiled with immunoSEQ multiplex PCR; TCRdb holds only in-frame clones, not every one. The data hold over 150,000 clones, with 75% to 90% observed a single time. Sequencing was done on a sample of peripheral blood. The receptors here all came from a woman in her seventies with COVID-19, enrolled during active disease. CDR3s include the opening cysteine and the closing phenylalanine or tryptophan.

v_call	j_call	cdr3_length	cdr3_aa
TRBV5-1	TRBJ2-4	17	CASSLVPVSGGKNIQYF
TRBV7-9	TRBJ2-7	14	CASSLVMGPYEQYF
TRBV7-9	TRBJ2-7	16	CASSSTLAGVVYEQYF
TRBV6-2/TRBV6-3	TRBJ1-4	18	CASSYSRLGRQGGEKLFF
TRBV12-3/TRBV12-4	TRBJ1-1	13	CASTNTRNTEAFF
TRBV5-1	TRBJ2-5	16	CASSFGKGAGVETQYF
TRBV20-1	TRBJ2-5	16	CSASSSSGRGQETQYF
TRBV5-1	TRBJ2-3	16	CASSSFDRAGTDTQYF
TRBV7-2	TRBJ2-7	16	CASSLVLAGGRGEQYF
TRBV9	TRBJ2-6	15	CASSIDRAGANVLTF
TRBV11-1	TRBJ2-2	15	CASSPGTPNTGELFF
TRBV30	TRBJ2-5	15	CAWSVGAGGWETQYF
TRBV5-4	TRBJ1-2	13	CASSQMGSGGYTF
TRBV5-1	TRBJ2-1	16	CASSLGRLAGDYEQFF
TRBV5-1	TRBJ2-5	16	CASSLGGLAGQETQYF
TRBV20-1	TRBJ2-7	12	CSASSGSYEQYF
TRBV27	TRBJ2-7	15	CASSRQGQGIYEQYF
TRBV5-4	TRBJ1-2	17	CASSLYLDRGLNYGYTF
TRBV10-1	TRBJ2-1	21	CASSEPLVVGLARDVYNEQFF
TRBV4-2	TRBJ2-5	14	CASSPTGGQETQYF
TRBV18	TRBJ1-1	11	CASSQDREAFF
TRBV10-2	TRBJ2-1	18	CASSVGLAGLLFYNEQFF
TRBV12-3/TRBV12-4	TRBJ1-1	11	CASSLRTEAFF
TRBV14	TRBJ2-7	14	CASSQDRGTYEQYF
TRBV24-1	TRBJ2-2	15	CATSLTSGNTGELFF
TRBV2	TRBJ2-1	16	CASQDPGTSGMNEQFF
TRBV19	TRBJ2-1	16	CASSISRLAGPGEQFF
TRBV6-5	TRBJ2-1	16	CASSFYTSGRAGEQFF
TRBV5-1	TRBJ2-1	18	CASSLGVSATRPLNEQFF
TRBV29-1	TRBJ2-1	15	CSVGSRDRVSHEQFF
TRBV4-2	TRBJ2-7	15	CASSQILAGEDEQYF
TRBV19	TRBJ2-1	16	CASSPRRTGNVDEQFF
TRBV18	TRBJ2-7	15	CASSPLQGKSYEQYF
TRBV5-6	TRBJ2-2	15	CASSLVLADTGELFF
TRBV5-6	TRBJ2-5	14	CASSKGGNQETQYF
TRBV7-2	TRBJ2-5	15	CASSPTGGLGKTQYF
TRBV18	TRBJ2-2	16	CASSRTGTGITGELFF
TRBV7-2	TRBJ2-3	15	CASSNSGTGTDTQYF
TRBV19	TRBJ1-2	16	CASSNWIGVKFDGYTF
TRBV6-5	TRBJ2-7	15	CASSYTGGGNYEQYF
TRBV3-1/TRBV3-2	TRBJ2-1	11	CASGTVNEQFF
TRBV4-1	TRBJ1-4	18	CASSQDRRNQATNEKLFF
TRBV7-2	TRBJ2-7	14	CASSLGGKSYEQYF
TRBV3-1/TRBV3-2	TRBJ2-1	14	CASSQVFRYNEQFF
TRBV27	TRBJ1-1	15	CASSRGTGVNTEAFF
TRBV2	TRBJ2-1	15	CASSEEGLRNNEQFF
TRBV4-3	TRBJ2-6	16	CASSQEAGSGANVLTF
TRBV19	TRBJ2-5	15	CASSPTWTGEETQYF
TRBV9	TRBJ2-1	15	CASSPGQSPYNEQFF
TRBV5-6	TRBJ2-2	14	CASGGRTNTGELFF
TRBV18	TRBJ2-3	15	CASSPPGTSRDTQYF
TRBV25-1	TRBJ2-7	15	CASSEFGGRAGEQYF
TRBV28	TRBJ1-5	15	CASSLAIVGNQPQHF
TRBV9	TRBJ2-3	15	CASSVSGLGTDTQYF
TRBV7-2	TRBJ2-1	14	CASSLSGSSNEQFF
TRBV27	TRBJ2-7	15	CASSTGTGTLDEQYF
TRBV5-1	TRBJ2-7	14	CASSLLQGAREQYF
TRBV10-2	TRBJ2-1	14	CASRGLSSYNEQFF
TRBV7-3	TRBJ2-1	14	CASSSTRHDNEQFF
TRBV6-5	TRBJ1-4	15	CATGVPGQGNEKLFF